This T cell receptor (beta chain) appears in the sequencing data of a study of shared clonotypes between healthy human individuals. Study summary: Donors had three CD4 naive, three CD4 memory, two CD8 naive and one CD8 memory plate apiece. Study outcomes and limitations: The sharing of 5% to 5.5% of naive CD4 clonotypes was seen across a handful of donors. A reduction in generation probabilities was seen for non-shared clonotypes relative to those shared by all four donors.

Here immunoSEQ multiplex PCR was the method, and the copy in TCRdb shows in-frame clones only, minus some. The data hold about 1 million clones, with approximately 68% observed a single time. CDR1 and CDR2 from the germline V gene are SGHAT and FQNNGV. The CDR3 is 14 amino acids. V gave up 4 bases and J gave up 8 bases, with 14 bases separating them. Of note for this clone: Its antigen remains unknown.

Input material: memory CD4+ T cells sorted from blood. As to subset: CD45RA-negative fraction. The origin of this receptor is a man aged 18 to 35 in good health. The genes are TRBV11-2 and TRBJ2-2; D remains ambiguous. CDR3 amino acids: CASSYLQAMGELFF. DNA of the CDR3: TGTGCCAGCAGCTACCTCCAAGCTATGGGGGAGCTGTTTTTT.